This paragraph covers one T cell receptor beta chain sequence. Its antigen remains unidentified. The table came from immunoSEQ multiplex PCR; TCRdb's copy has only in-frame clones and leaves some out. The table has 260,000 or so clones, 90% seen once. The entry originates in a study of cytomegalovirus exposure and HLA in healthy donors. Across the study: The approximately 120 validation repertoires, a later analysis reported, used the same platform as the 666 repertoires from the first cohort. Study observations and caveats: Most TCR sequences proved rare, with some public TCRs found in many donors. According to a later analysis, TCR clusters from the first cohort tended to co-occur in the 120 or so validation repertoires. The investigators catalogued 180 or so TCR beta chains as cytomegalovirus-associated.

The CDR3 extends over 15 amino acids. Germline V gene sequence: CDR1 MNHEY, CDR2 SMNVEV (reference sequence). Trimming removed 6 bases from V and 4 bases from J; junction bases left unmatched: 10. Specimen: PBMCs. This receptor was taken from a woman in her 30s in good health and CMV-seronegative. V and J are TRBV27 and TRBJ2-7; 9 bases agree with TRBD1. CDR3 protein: CASSPSGTGFYEQYF. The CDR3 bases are TGTGCCAGCAGCCCCTCCGGGACAGGGTTTTACGAGCAGTACTTC.